The 15 T cell receptor beta chains listed next were all sequenced from one sample in a study of cytomegalovirus exposure and HLA in healthy donors (dated by TCRdb to about 2017). Library method: the immunoSEQ multiplex PCR assay. A mixture of 60 forward primers for TCR Vbeta segments and 13 reverse primers for TCR Jbeta segments was used in the multiplex PCR. Here the immuneACCESS table is served through TCRdb, limited to in-frame sequences with V and J called. Missing clones are a known gap in these copies; in checked studies unresolved V genes cover under half, and the rest lacks a known reason. This sample holds roughly 250,000 clones; 80% were observed only once. The top ten clonotypes cover about 0.28% of the sample. Source material: PBMCs. Receptors originate from a girl aged 2 to 10 in good health and CMV-seronegative.

This clone was seen more than once but under ten times. The genes are TRBV6-1 and TRBJ2-7; TRBD1 matches at 8 bases. This CDR3 spans 14 amino acids. The junction had 3 bases not matched to a gene; V was cut back by 5 bases and J by 0 bases. The germline CDR1 and CDR2 sequences are MNHNS and SASEGT. The CDR3 sequence: CASSHRGSSYEQYF. The CDR3 DNA reads as TGTGCCAGCAGTCACAGGGGGAGCTCCTACGAGCAGTACTTC.

This clone has only one observation. The J gene is TRBJ1-6, the V gene TRBV5-1; no definite D call. In germline, CDR1 is SGHRS, CDR2 YFSETQ. V lost 6 bases and J 5 bases, leaving 9 bases between the germline ends. This CDR3 has 13 amino acids. CDR3 sequence reads: CASKVSDNSPLHF. For the CDR3, the DNA is TGCGCCAGCAAGGTTAGCGATAATTCACCCCTCCACTTT.

The chain employs TRBV11-3 and TRBJ2-3; D is perhaps TRBD2 (6 bases). Trimming removed 0 bases from V and 2 bases from J, with 9 bases in between. The germline V gene encodes CDR1 SGHNT and CDR2 YENEEA. The length of the CDR3 is 15 residues. CDR3: CASSLDGGATDTQYF. The DNA for the CDR3 is TGTGCCAGCAGCTTAGACGGGGGAGCCACAGATACGCAGTATTTT.

V and J are TRBV11-2 and TRBJ2-7, with 7 bases matching TRBD1. The germline V gene encodes CDR1 SGHAT and CDR2 FQNNGV. CDR3 length: 13 residues. The junction had 3 bases not matched to a gene; V was cut back by 6 bases and J by 1 base. The CDR3 loop is CASRGTVSYEQYF. DNA of the CDR3: TGTGCCAGCAGGGGGACAGTATCCTACGAGCAGTACTTC.

There are a few counts of this clone. This specimen includes other DNA sequences encoding the same CDR3. The gene calls are TRBV28 and TRBJ2-1; TRBD1 aligns across 10 bases. CDR3 size: 15 residues. Germline-derived CDR1 and CDR2 are MDHEN and SYDVKM. Trimming at V came to 5 bases and at J to 3 bases, leaving 4 bases not matched to a gene. DNA for the CDR3: TGTGCCAGCAGTCATAGGACAGGGGGCTACAATGAGCAGTTCTTC. As protein: CASSHRTGGYNEQFF.

The chain has TRBV6-1 and TRBJ1-5; the D gene is possibly TRBD1 (6 bases). The V gene's germline CDR1 is MNHNS and CDR2 SASEGT. With 7 bases removed from V and 0 bases from J, the gap between germline ends came to 10 bases. The CDR3 is 14 amino acids. CDR3 loop: CASKLGASNQPQHF. DNA for the CDR3: TGTGCCAGCAAGCTGGGGGCTAGCAATCAGCCCCAGCATTTT.

The chain combines TRBV7-9 with TRBJ2-3, with D possibly TRBD2 on 6 matching bases. CDR1 is SEHNR and CDR2 is FQNEAQ in the germline V gene (reference sequence). The CDR3 is 15 amino acids. Trimming cost V 2 bases and J 1 base, with 10 bases left between them. The DNA of the CDR3 is TGTGCCAGCAGCTTAACAAGGGAGGGCACAGATACGCAGTATTTT. Protein sequence: CASSLTREGTDTQYF. Together with reference TRBV7-9 and TRBJ2-3, the CDR3 gives the full variable domain: DTGVSQNPRHKITKRGQNVTFRCDPISEHNRLYWYRQTLGQGPEFLTYFQNEAQLEKSRLLSDRFSAERPKGSFSTLEIQRTEQGDSAMYLCASSLTREGTDTQYFGPGTRLTVL.

This clone came up once. The chain uses TRBV6-1 and TRBJ1-3; no definite D call. Trimming left V 6 bases short and J 0 bases short, with 12 bases between. CDR1 is MNHNS and CDR2 is SASEGT in the germline V gene. CDR3 length equals 15 residues. The CDR3 reads CASRRFTNSGNTIYF. CDR3 nucleotide sequence: TGTGCCAGCAGGAGGTTCACTAACTCTGGAAACACCATATATTTT.

V and J are TRBV5-6 and TRBJ1-2; 8 positions match TRBD1. The CDR3 totals 14 residues. The trim removed 4 bases at V and 4 bases at J, leaving 6 bases unmatched. The V gene's germline CDR1 is SGHDT and CDR2 YYEEEE. Here the CDR3 DNA reads TGTGCCAGCAGCCCCGGGGACAGGCTCTATGGCTACACCTTC. It yields the protein CASSPGDRLYGYTF.

DNA of the CDR3: TGTGCCAGCAGTGAATTCTGGGAGGGCTCCTACGAGCAGTACTTC. This sequence encodes CASSEFWEGSYEQYF. This chain uses TRBV25-1 with TRBJ2-7; 7 positions agree with TRBD2. The CDR3 consists of 15 residues. J lost 0 bases, V lost 1 base, and 3 bases had no gene match. CDR1 is MGHDK, CDR2 SYGVNS, per germline.

The V gene is TRBV4-1, the J gene TRBJ2-3, with a weak D call TRBD2 (7 bases). From germline, CDR1 is MGHRA and CDR2 YSYEKL. V dropped 0 bases and J dropped 6 bases, with 16 bases sitting between them. The length of the CDR3 is 16 residues. The CDR3 here is CASSQDPAGASDTQYF. DNA for the CDR3: TGCGCCAGCAGCCAAGATCCGGCGGGGGCGAGTGATACGCAGTATTTT.

The CDR3 spells CASSRGGTSWETQYF. Written as DNA, the CDR3 is TGTGCCAGCAGCAGAGGGGGGACTAGCTGGGAGACCCAGTACTTC. V usage is TRBV7-7 and J usage is TRBJ2-5; 9 bases align to TRBD2. CDR1 SSHAT and CDR2 FNYEAQ come from the germline V gene (reference sequence). Trimming cost V 5 bases and J 5 bases; bases outside gene matches: 9. The CDR3 covers 15 residues.

This rearrangement joins TRBV19 to TRBJ2-7, with D uncertain. Germline V CDR1 and CDR2: LNHDA, SQIVND (reference sequence). The CDR3 is 13 amino acids. V lost 6 bases and J 3 bases, leaving 12 bases between the germline ends. The CDR3 DNA reads TGTGCCAGTAGCTATTCCTCGTACTACGAGCAGTACTTC. Protein: CASSYSSYYEQYF.

The rearrangement uses TRBV6-6 and TRBJ2-3; 9 bases map to TRBD1. The CDR3 runs 14 residues. Losses at the gene ends were 8 bases for V and 1 base for J; bases not matched to a gene: 4. Germline CDR1 reads MNHNY; CDR2 reads SVGAGI (reference sequence). The CDR3 DNA reads TGTGCCAGCGAAGGGGACAGGGGCACAGATACGCAGTATTTT. Encoded protein: CASEGDRGTDTQYF.

The table lists this clone with a count of one. V gene TRBV19 combines with J gene TRBJ2-2; D perhaps matches TRBD1 (6 bases). The CDR3 loop spans 16 amino acids. Between the trimmed V and J ends, which lost 2 bases and 4 bases, there was a span of 14 bases. Germline V gene sequence: CDR1 LNHDA, CDR2 SQIVND (reference sequence). The CDR3 DNA reads TGTGCCAGTAGTATAATCCAGGGGAGCTTCACCGGGGAGCTGTTTTTT. It codes for CASSIIQGSFTGELFF. Looking up the rest from reference TRBV19 and TRBJ2-2 gives the full variable domain: DGGITQSPKYLFRKEGQNVTLSCEQNLNHDAMYWYRQDPGQGLRLIYYSQIVNDFQKGDIAEGYSVSREKKESFPLTVTSAQKNPTAFYLCASSIIQGSFTGELFFGEGSRLTVL.